This is a list of T cell receptor beta chains from one sample in a study of blood T cell repertoires in COVID-19. The table came from immunoSEQ multiplex PCR; TCRdb's copy has only in-frame clones and leaves some out. The table has about 320,000 clones, roughly 88% seen once; the top ten hold over 4.5%. Sequencing input: PBMCs or T cells enriched from blood (not recorded which). These receptors all come from a man in his thirties or forties who had recovered from COVID-19. Each CDR3 is given with its conserved first and last residue. The D gene is left open where the match is weak. A row's size may be missing; if present it is once, few, many or a size class.

clone_size: -; d_call: -; v_call: TRBV2; j_call: TRBJ2-3; cdr3_nt: TGTGCCAGCAGTGTAAACTCACCGTCAGATACGCAGTATTTT; cdr3_aa: CASSVNSPSDTQYF
clone_size: -; d_call: TRBD2; v_call: TRBV14; j_call: TRBJ2-7; cdr3_nt: TGTGCCAGCAGCCAAATTAGGGAAGCGGGGGCGGCCTACGAGCAGTACTTC; cdr3_aa: CASSQIREAGAAYEQYF
clone_size: once; d_call: -; v_call: TRBV13; j_call: TRBJ1-6; cdr3_nt: TGTGCCAGCAGCTTTGGGTGGCGGACCTATAATTCACCCCTCCACTTT; cdr3_aa: CASSFGWRTYNSPLHF
clone_size: -; d_call: TRBD1; v_call: TRBV6-5; j_call: TRBJ2-5; cdr3_nt: TGTGCCAGCAGTTACGTCAGGGGGTCAGAGACCCAGTACTTC; cdr3_aa: CASSYVRGSETQYF
clone_size: few; d_call: TRBD1; v_call: TRBV13; j_call: TRBJ1-1; cdr3_nt: TGTGCCAGCAGCTTACTGGGGACAGGGGGCGAAAACACTGAAGCTTTCTTT; cdr3_aa: CASSLLGTGGENTEAFF
clone_size: -; d_call: -; v_call: TRBV19; j_call: TRBJ1-2; cdr3_nt: TGTGCCAGTAGTATCCCTCAGGGAACCTATGGCTACACCTTC; cdr3_aa: CASSIPQGTYGYTF
clone_size: -; d_call: -; v_call: TRBV7-9; j_call: TRBJ2-5; cdr3_nt: TGTGCCAGCAGCTTTCAGGAGACCCAGTACTTC; cdr3_aa: CASSFQETQYF
clone_size: -; d_call: TRBD2; v_call: TRBV7-2; j_call: TRBJ2-3; cdr3_nt: TGTGCCAGCAGCTTTTCAGCGGGACTCGCAGATACGCAGTATTTT; cdr3_aa: CASSFSAGLADTQYF
clone_size: -; d_call: -; v_call: TRBV2; j_call: TRBJ2-2; cdr3_nt: TGTGCCAGCACCCTAGGAGGGGCCCCCTGGGGCACCGGGGAGCTGTTTTTT; cdr3_aa: CASTLGGAPWGTGELFF
clone_size: once; d_call: TRBD2; v_call: TRBV2; j_call: TRBJ2-1; cdr3_nt: TGTGCCAGCAGTGACCCGACTAGCGGGGGGTTCAATGAGCAGTTCTTC; cdr3_aa: CASSDPTSGGFNEQFF
clone_size: -; d_call: TRBD2; v_call: TRBV5-1; j_call: TRBJ2-7; cdr3_nt: TGCGCCAGCAGCTTGGTAGCGGGCGCTTCCGAGCAGTACTTC; cdr3_aa: CASSLVAGASEQYF
clone_size: -; d_call: -; v_call: TRBV29-1; j_call: TRBJ2-5; cdr3_nt: TGCAGCGTTGACGGTCGGGACTACCAAGAGACCCAGTACTTC; cdr3_aa: CSVDGRDYQETQYF
clone_size: few; d_call: TRBD1; v_call: TRBV19; j_call: TRBJ1-5; cdr3_nt: TGTGCCAGTAAGCCAAGCGGTGGGACAGGGGAATATCAGCCCCAGCATTTT; cdr3_aa: CASKPSGGTGEYQPQHF
clone_size: -; d_call: -; v_call: TRBV11-2; j_call: TRBJ2-3; cdr3_nt: TGTGCCAGCAGCTTAGGGGGGCGTACAGGCCACTCCAGCACAGATACGCAGTATTTT; cdr3_aa: CASSLGGRTGHSSTDTQYF
clone_size: -; d_call: TRBD1; v_call: TRBV19; j_call: TRBJ2-1; cdr3_nt: TGTGCCAGTGCGACAGGGGCGGGCTCCTACAATGAGCAGTTCTTC; cdr3_aa: CASATGAGSYNEQFF
clone_size: -; d_call: TRBD1; v_call: TRBV27; j_call: TRBJ2-1; cdr3_nt: TGTGCCAGCAGTAGTACCGGGACAGGGGTGTGGAATGAGCAGTTCTTC; cdr3_aa: CASSSTGTGVWNEQFF
clone_size: few; d_call: TRBD1; v_call: TRBV27; j_call: TRBJ1-5; cdr3_nt: TGTGCCAGCAGTTTAGGACAGGGAGATCAGCCCCAGCATTTT; cdr3_aa: CASSLGQGDQPQHF
clone_size: -; d_call: TRBD1; v_call: TRBV28; j_call: TRBJ2-3; cdr3_nt: TGTGCCAGCAGTCTTGTGTCGAAGCGGAACAGGGGGCGGGTAGATACGCAGTATTTT; cdr3_aa: CASSLVSKRNRGRVDTQYF
clone_size: -; d_call: TRBD1; v_call: TRBV20-1; j_call: TRBJ2-5; cdr3_nt: TGCAGTGCTAGTTTACAGGGGAAGACCCAGTACTTC; cdr3_aa: CSASLQGKTQYF
clone_size: -; d_call: TRBD1; v_call: TRBV7-9; j_call: TRBJ1-3; cdr3_nt: TGTGCCAGCAGCTTTAGGACAGGGGGCGGAAACACCATATATTTT; cdr3_aa: CASSFRTGGGNTIYF
clone_size: -; d_call: -; v_call: TRBV14; j_call: TRBJ2-3; cdr3_nt: TGTGCCAGCAGCCAAGTTGCGGCGGGGGCCCTCCTATATCACACAGATACGCAGTATTTT; cdr3_aa: CASSQVAAGALLYHTDTQYF
clone_size: few; d_call: -; v_call: TRBV5-4; j_call: TRBJ1-1; cdr3_nt: TGTGCCAGCAGCTTTCAGGGACTTAACACTGAAGCTTTCTTT; cdr3_aa: CASSFQGLNTEAFF
clone_size: once; d_call: -; v_call: TRBV5-8; j_call: TRBJ2-2; cdr3_nt: TGTGCCAGCAGCCCCGGTTGGCAGGAAGCGAACACCGGGGAGCTGTTTTTT; cdr3_aa: CASSPGWQEANTGELFF
clone_size: -; d_call: TRBD2; v_call: TRBV5-6; j_call: TRBJ2-7; cdr3_nt: TGTGCCAGCAGCTTGGCTGGGGGGGGGTTCTCCTACGAGCAGTACTTC; cdr3_aa: CASSLAGGGFSYEQYF
clone_size: once; d_call: TRBD1; v_call: TRBV5-5; j_call: TRBJ1-2; cdr3_nt: TGTGCCAGCAGCTCGAACCCGGGACAGCCTAACTATGGCTACACCTTC; cdr3_aa: CASSSNPGQPNYGYTF
clone_size: -; d_call: TRBD1; v_call: TRBV13; j_call: TRBJ2-7; cdr3_nt: TGTGCCAGCAGCTTAGGGACAGGGAGAAAGTATTTC; cdr3_aa: CASSLGTGRKYF
clone_size: few; d_call: TRBD1; v_call: TRBV6-5; j_call: TRBJ1-5; cdr3_nt: TGTGCCAGCAGTTCCCTAGGGACAGACAATCAGCCCCAGCATTTT; cdr3_aa: CASSSLGTDNQPQHF
clone_size: -; d_call: -; v_call: TRBV11-2; j_call: TRBJ2-7; cdr3_nt: TGTGCCAGCAGCCCCGACAGCTCCTACGAGCAGTACTTC; cdr3_aa: CASSPDSSYEQYF
clone_size: -; d_call: -; v_call: TRBV5-1; j_call: TRBJ1-5; cdr3_nt: TGCGCCAGCAGCTCGGACATCGGGCAGCCCCAGCATTTT; cdr3_aa: CASSSDIGQPQHF
clone_size: -; d_call: -; v_call: TRBV6-6; j_call: TRBJ1-1; cdr3_nt: TGTGCCAGCAGCGAATTAAAGAGTGAAGCTTTCTTT; cdr3_aa: CASSELKSEAFF
clone_size: -; d_call: TRBD1; v_call: TRBV18; j_call: TRBJ1-2; cdr3_nt: TGTGCCAGCTCACCAGGACAGGGGGCTTACTATGGCTACACCTTC; cdr3_aa: CASSPGQGAYYGYTF
clone_size: -; d_call: -; v_call: TRBV11-2; j_call: TRBJ1-6; cdr3_nt: TGTGCCAGCAGCTTAGTACGGGGAGGTGGTTCACCCCTCCACTTT; cdr3_aa: CASSLVRGGGSPLHF
clone_size: -; d_call: -; v_call: TRBV28; j_call: TRBJ1-6; cdr3_nt: TGTGCCAGCAGTTTCTCTCCCTCGGGTTCACCCCTCCACTTT; cdr3_aa: CASSFSPSGSPLHF
clone_size: -; d_call: -; v_call: TRBV5-1; j_call: TRBJ2-5; cdr3_nt: TGCGCCAGCAGCTTGGAAGGGGGGGTAGGAGAGACCCAGTACTTC; cdr3_aa: CASSLEGGVGETQYF
clone_size: -; d_call: TRBD1; v_call: TRBV3-1/TRBV3-2; j_call: TRBJ2-1; cdr3_nt: TGTGCCAGCAGCCTAGGACAGGGTGAGCAGTTCTTC; cdr3_aa: CASSLGQGEQFF
clone_size: -; d_call: -; v_call: TRBV5-4; j_call: TRBJ2-5; cdr3_nt: TGTGCCAGCAGCTTGGGGGGGACTGCAGAGACCCAGTACTTC; cdr3_aa: CASSLGGTAETQYF
clone_size: -; d_call: -; v_call: TRBV27; j_call: TRBJ1-2; cdr3_nt: TGTGCCAGCAGGAGGGGGGGCTATGGCTACACCTTC; cdr3_aa: CASRRGGYGYTF
clone_size: -; d_call: -; v_call: TRBV4-2; j_call: TRBJ1-5; cdr3_nt: TGTGCCAGCAGCCAAGATCGTTCGACAGCTACCAATCAGCCCCAGCATTTT; cdr3_aa: CASSQDRSTATNQPQHF
clone_size: -; d_call: -; v_call: TRBV24-1; j_call: TRBJ2-7; cdr3_nt: TGTGCCACCAGTTCCCCTGAACCAGTCTACGAGCAGTACTTC; cdr3_aa: CATSSPEPVYEQYF
clone_size: -; d_call: -; v_call: TRBV5-6; j_call: TRBJ2-1; cdr3_nt: TGTGCCAGCAGCCAATACAATGAGCAGTTCTTC; cdr3_aa: CASSQYNEQFF
clone_size: -; d_call: TRBD2; v_call: TRBV5-1; j_call: TRBJ2-1; cdr3_nt: TGCGCCAGCAGCGGTACCGGGACTAGCGGGGGGGCCGGCTACAATGAGCAGTTCTTC; cdr3_aa: CASSGTGTSGGAGYNEQFF
clone_size: -; d_call: TRBD1; v_call: TRBV19; j_call: TRBJ1-2; cdr3_nt: TGTGCCTCCCGGGGGACAGGGAGGGTTGGCTACACCTTC; cdr3_aa: CASRGTGRVGYTF
clone_size: -; d_call: TRBD1; v_call: TRBV28; j_call: TRBJ1-5; cdr3_nt: TGTGCCAGCAGTTCCACCGGGACAGGGGGGAGGGGGTCCAATCAGCCCCAGCATTTT; cdr3_aa: CASSSTGTGGRGSNQPQHF
clone_size: once; d_call: TRBD1; v_call: TRBV5-4; j_call: TRBJ1-2; cdr3_nt: TGTGCCAGCAGCCCAACCCCGAAAGGACAGGACTATGGCTACACCTTC; cdr3_aa: CASSPTPKGQDYGYTF
clone_size: -; d_call: TRBD1; v_call: TRBV11-1; j_call: TRBJ2-7; cdr3_nt: TGTGCCAGCAGCTTACCGGGACAGGGGGCGTACGAGCAGTACTTC; cdr3_aa: CASSLPGQGAYEQYF